These 16 T cell receptor beta chains were all obtained from the same sample, sequenced in a study of cytomegalovirus exposure and HLA in healthy donors. It was with 60 Vbeta and 13 Jbeta primers that the PCR ran. The protocol was immunoSEQ multiplex PCR, while the TCRdb copy is restricted to in-frame clones and leaves out a portion. The sample lists some 180,000 clones, 76% occurring once. What was sequenced was PBMCs. The receptors come from a woman in her twenties or thirties in good health and CMV-seropositive.

To note about this clone: This sample also contains other DNA sequences that code for the same CDR3. This sequence joins TRBV6-1 and TRBJ2-1; 8 bases are shared with TRBD2. Germline CDR1 is MNHNS and CDR2 is SASEGT. The CDR3 has 15 residues. J lost 1 base, V lost 4 bases, and 3 bases had no gene match. The chain's CDR3 is CASSAGGGSYNEQFF. CDR3 nucleotides: TGTGCCAGCAGTGCCGGGGGGGGGTCCTACAATGAGCAGTTCTTC.

This chain connects TRBV18 to TRBJ2-1, with 11 nucleotides matching TRBD2. The CDR3 loop spans 15 amino acids. V dropped 2 bases and J dropped 6; count of bases not matched to a gene: 3. Germline lookup yields CDR1 KGHSH and CDR2 LQKENI. In nucleotides, the CDR3 is TGTGCCAGCTCACCAGGCACTAGCGGGAGCAATGAGCAGTTCTTC. Translation: CASSPGTSGSNEQFF.

This clone was seen only a few times. The rearrangement links TRBV7-8 to TRBJ2-1, with TRBD1 matching over 7 bases. J was trimmed by 1 base and V by 1 base; bases with no gene match: 7. This CDR3 has 17 amino acids. CDR1 is SGHVS and CDR2 is FQNEAQ in the germline V gene. The CDR3 region has the DNA TGTGCCAGCAGCTTAGGTCCTCGGGGACAGTCCTACAATGAGCAGTTCTTC. This translates into CASSLGPRGQSYNEQFF.

The V and J genes are TRBV29-1 and TRBJ1-2, with no clear D. This CDR3 has 12 amino acids. The V end was cut by 4 bases, the J end by 8 bases, with 14 bases between. CDR1 is SQVTM and CDR2 is ANQGSEA in the germline V gene. CDR3 in amino acids: CSVASLRSGYTF. The CDR3 nucleotides are TGCAGCGTTGCCTCCCTCAGATCGGGCTACACCTTC.

The chain uses TRBV5-1 and TRBJ1-2, with TRBD1 matching over 7 bases. This CDR3 is built from 15 residues. The junction had 13 bases not matched to a gene; V was cut back by 4 bases and J by 7 bases. The germline V gene has CDR1 SGHRS and CDR2 YFSETQ. CDR3 bases: TGCGCCAGCAGCCGTCGGGAAGGGGGCAATAGTGGCTACACCTTC. This sequence encodes CASSRREGGNSGYTF.

The chain employs TRBV29-1 and TRBJ2-5; 7 nucleotides agree with TRBD1. This CDR3 comprises 17 residues. From germline, CDR1 is SQVTM and CDR2 ANQGSEA. Trimming at V came to 6 bases and at J to 2 bases, leaving 18 bases not matched to a gene. CDR3 amino acids: CSVRALDRVGKQETQYF. The CDR3 region has the DNA TGCAGCGTCCGCGCCCTTGACAGGGTCGGTAAGCAAGAGACCCAGTACTTC.

The chain uses TRBV5-6 and TRBJ2-7; a possible D gene is TRBD2 (5 bases). Trimming took off 4 bases at V and 7 bases at J, with 12 bases between the two ends. CDR1 is SGHDT, CDR2 YYEEEE, per germline. The CDR3 is 12 residues long. CDR3 nucleotides: TGTGCCAGCAGCGTACGGGGTAGGGAGCAGTACTTC. Translating gives CASSVRGREQYF.

This CDR3 reads CATSRGMDRSTDTQYF. CDR3 in DNA: TGTGCCACCAGCAGAGGGATGGACAGAAGCACAGATACGCAGTATTTT. This chain uses TRBV15 with TRBJ2-3, with D possibly being TRBD1 (6 bases). Germline lookup yields CDR1 LNHNV and CDR2 YYDKDF (reference sequence). The CDR3 runs to 16 residues. V was pared by 1 base and J by 0 bases, with 11 bases between.

The rearrangement uses TRBV5-1 and TRBJ2-3; 11 bases are a match to TRBD2. This CDR3 is built from 16 residues. V trimming: 3 bases; J trimming: 3 bases; junction bases outside the gene matches: 6. Germline CDR1 and CDR2: SGHRS and YFSETQ. CDR3 DNA sequence: TGCGCCAGCAGCTACCGTAGCGGGGGGGGGACAGATACGCAGTATTTT. Its protein product is CASSYRSGGGTDTQYF.

This sequence joins TRBV11-2 and TRBJ2-1; D call uncertain. The V gene's germline CDR1 is SGHAT and CDR2 FQNNGV. This CDR3 has 13 residues. Trimming shortened V by 1 base and J by 7 bases, and 8 bases separated the two germline ends. In DNA, the CDR3 is TGTGCCAGCAGCTTAGGGCAGATAAATGAGCAGTTCTTC. This translates into CASSLGQINEQFF.

The chain couples TRBV7-6 to TRBJ2-7; possible D gene TRBD2, 6 bases. The CDR3 extends over 14 amino acids. Germline V gene data show CDR1 as SGHVS and CDR2 as FNYEAQ. Trimming stripped 4 bases from V and 4 bases from J, with 14 bases between. CDR3 DNA: TGTGCCAGCAGCTCCGGGACCAGCGGGTACGAGCAGTACTTC. It yields the protein CASSSGTSGYEQYF.

V gene TRBV10-3 combines with J gene TRBJ2-3, with D possibly TRBD1 on 6 matching bases. The CDR3 covers 14 residues. Per germline, CDR1 ENHRY and CDR2 SYGVKD. V was pared by 3 bases and J by 4 bases, with 11 bases between. CDR3 DNA sequence: TGTGCCATCAGTGACTACAGGGACCCAGATACGCAGTATTTT. Translation gives CAISDYRDPDTQYF.

The count of this clone is one. The rearrangement links TRBV25-1 to TRBJ2-7, with D possibly TRBD1 on 6 matching bases. Deletions cut 6 bases from V and 3 bases from J, with 18 bases between. Germline loops: CDR1 MGHDK, CDR2 SYGVNS. The CDR3 contains 15 residues. The CDR3 is CASSQVTGESYEQYF. In nucleotides, the CDR3 is TGTGCCAGCAGCCAAGTGACAGGAGAAAGCTACGAGCAGTACTTC.

This rearrangement joins TRBV15 to TRBJ1-2; D unclear. CDR1 LNHNV and CDR2 YYDKDF come from the germline V gene (reference sequence). The CDR3 length is 16 residues. Between the trimmed V and J ends, which lost 0 bases and 4 bases, there was a span of 15 bases. The CDR3 DNA reads as TGTGCCACCAGCAGAGAACCAGCGGCCACATTCTATGGCTACACCTTC. It codes for CATSREPAATFYGYTF.

The gene calls are TRBV9 and TRBJ2-2, with 7 bases aligning to TRBD1. This CDR3 is 17 amino acids long. The ends lost 6 bases at V and 1 base at J; junction bases unmatched: 12. Germline CDR1 and CDR2: SGDLS and YYNGEE. The CDR3 bases are TGTGCCAGCACCGTCGTCCAACAGGGGCAGAACACCGGGGAGCTGTTTTTT. Its translation is CASTVVQQGQNTGELFF.

As for this clone: Sequence at one end of the junction differs from germline and may be a read error. The V call is TRBV4-3, the J call TRBJ1-6; maybe TRBD1 (5 bases). The CDR3 has 18 residues. Germline CDR1 and CDR2: LGHNA and YSLEER. Written as DNA, the CDR3 is TGCGCCAGCAGCCAAAAATGGGCGCCCAGGGTCGGCTATTCGCCCCTCCACTTT. It encodes CASSQKWAPRVGYSPLHF.